The table lists the clone carrying this T cell receptor (beta chain) with a few counts. The antigen is not known. This sample stems from a study of T cell repertoires in cytomegalovirus infection. About the study: It can be stated that public TCR beta signatures indicated CMV infection as well as a matching HLA type. Study-wide findings and caveats: Cumulative public TCR beta family frequency identified CMV carriers with the relevant HLA. Dominant in the ex vivo response were TCR beta clonotypes restricted by HLA-C and specific for CMV.

TCRdb redid the calling of the reads with MiXCR, one entry per CDR3 protein. This sample carries about 98,000 distinct CDR3 sequences, about 17% of them seen once, and the ten largest clones take 8%. There are 17 residues in the CDR3. V lost 1 base, J lost 3 bases, and 8 bases stayed unmatched. Germline assignment: CDR1 LGHNA and CDR2 YSLEER. The clonotype originates from a human donor in good health (CMV status not recorded). Some clones in this sample may be carry-over from other donors' samples. Specimen: PBMCs. The chain couples TRBV4-3 to TRBJ2-3, with TRBD2 matching 9 bases. CDR3 amino acids: CASSQVWSGGSTDTQYF. DNA of the CDR3: TGCGCCAGCAGCCAAGTATGGAGCGGGGGGTCAACAGATACGCAGTATTTT.